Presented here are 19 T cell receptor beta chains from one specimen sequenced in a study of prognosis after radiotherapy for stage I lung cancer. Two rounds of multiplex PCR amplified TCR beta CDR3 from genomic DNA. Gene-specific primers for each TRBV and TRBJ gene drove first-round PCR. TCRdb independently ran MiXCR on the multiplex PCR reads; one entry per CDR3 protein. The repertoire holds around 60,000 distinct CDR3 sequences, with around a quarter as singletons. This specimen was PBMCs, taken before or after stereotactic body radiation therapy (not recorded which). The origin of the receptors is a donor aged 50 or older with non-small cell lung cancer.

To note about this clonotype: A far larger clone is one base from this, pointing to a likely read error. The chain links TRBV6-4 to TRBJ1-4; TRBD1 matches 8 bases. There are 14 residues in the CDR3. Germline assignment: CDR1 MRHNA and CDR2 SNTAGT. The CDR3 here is CASSSGGTNEKMFF. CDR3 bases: TGTGCCAGCAGTTCAGGGGGCACTAATGAAAAAATGTTTTTT.

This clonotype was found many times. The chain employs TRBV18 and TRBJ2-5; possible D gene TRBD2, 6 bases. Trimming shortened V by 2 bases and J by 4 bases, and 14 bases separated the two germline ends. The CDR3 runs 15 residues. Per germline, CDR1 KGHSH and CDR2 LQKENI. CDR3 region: CASSPSGTLGETQYF. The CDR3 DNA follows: TGTGCCAGCTCACCATCCGGGACTTTGGGAGAGACCCAGTACTTC.

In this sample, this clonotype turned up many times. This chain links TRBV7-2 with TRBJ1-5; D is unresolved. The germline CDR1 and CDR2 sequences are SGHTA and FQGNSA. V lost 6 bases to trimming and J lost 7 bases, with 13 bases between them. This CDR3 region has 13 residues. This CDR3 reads CASSLSSQQPQHF. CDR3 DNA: TGTGCCAGCAGTCTGTCCTCCCAGCAGCCCCAGCATTTT.

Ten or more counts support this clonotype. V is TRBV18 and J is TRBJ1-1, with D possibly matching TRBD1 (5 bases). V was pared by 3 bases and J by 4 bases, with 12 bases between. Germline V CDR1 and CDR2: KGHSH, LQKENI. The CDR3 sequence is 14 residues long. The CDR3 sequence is CASSPSGDGTEAFF. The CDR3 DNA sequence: TGTGCCAGCTCACCGTCGGGGGACGGCACTGAAGCTTTCTTT.

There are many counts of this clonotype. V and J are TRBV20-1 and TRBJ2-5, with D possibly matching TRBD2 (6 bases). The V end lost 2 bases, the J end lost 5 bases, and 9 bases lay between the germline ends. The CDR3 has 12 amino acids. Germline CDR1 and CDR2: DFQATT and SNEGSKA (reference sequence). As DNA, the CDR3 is TGCAGTGCTAGAAAGGAGGGGGAGACCCAGTACTTC. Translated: CSARKEGETQYF.

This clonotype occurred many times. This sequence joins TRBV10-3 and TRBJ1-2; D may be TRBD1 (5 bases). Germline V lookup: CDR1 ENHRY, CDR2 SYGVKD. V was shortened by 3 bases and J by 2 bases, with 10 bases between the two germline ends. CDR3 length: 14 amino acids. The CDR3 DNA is TGTGCCATCAGTGAAGTGACAGAGAACTATGGCTACACCTTC. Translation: CAISEVTENYGYTF.

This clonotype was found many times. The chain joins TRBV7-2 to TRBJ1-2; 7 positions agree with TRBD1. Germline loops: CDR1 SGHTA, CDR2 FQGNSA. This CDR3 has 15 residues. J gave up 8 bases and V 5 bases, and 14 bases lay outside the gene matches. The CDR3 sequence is CASSEQGPSGGGYTF. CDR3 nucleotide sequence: TGTGCCAGCAGCGAACAGGGGCCCAGTGGGGGGGGCTACACCTTC. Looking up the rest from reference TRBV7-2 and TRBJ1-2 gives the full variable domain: GAGVSQSPSNKVTEKGKDVELRCDPISGHTALYWYRQSLGQGLEFLIYFQGNSAPDKSGLPSDRFSAERTGGSVSTLTIQRTQQEDSAVYLCASSEQGPSGGGYTFGSGTRLTVV.

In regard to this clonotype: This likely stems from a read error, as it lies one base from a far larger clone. The CDR3 sequence: CASRIGGDYGYTF. In DNA form, the CDR3 reads TGTGCCAGCCGAATAGGGGGCGACTATGGCTACACCTTC. This chain joins TRBV6-2 or TRBV6-3 and TRBJ1-2; 7 bases align to TRBD1. CDR1 is MNHEY and CDR2 is SVGEGT in the germline V gene. The V and J ends lost 8 bases and 3 bases, in that order; junction bases with no gene match: 6. The length of the CDR3 is 13 residues.

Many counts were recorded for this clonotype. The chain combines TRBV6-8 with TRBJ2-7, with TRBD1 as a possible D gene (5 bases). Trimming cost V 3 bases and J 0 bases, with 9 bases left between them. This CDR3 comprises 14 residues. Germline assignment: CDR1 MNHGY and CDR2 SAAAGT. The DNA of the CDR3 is TGTGCCAGCAGTTATCAGGGCCCCTCCTACGAGCAGTACTTC. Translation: CASSYQGPSYEQYF.

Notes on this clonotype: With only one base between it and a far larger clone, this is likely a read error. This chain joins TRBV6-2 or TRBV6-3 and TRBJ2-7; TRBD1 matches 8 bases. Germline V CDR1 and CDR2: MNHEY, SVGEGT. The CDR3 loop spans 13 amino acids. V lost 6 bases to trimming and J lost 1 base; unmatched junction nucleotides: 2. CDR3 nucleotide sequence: TGTGCCAGCAGGGGACAGGTATCCTACGAGCAGTACTTC. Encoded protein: CASRGQVSYEQYF.

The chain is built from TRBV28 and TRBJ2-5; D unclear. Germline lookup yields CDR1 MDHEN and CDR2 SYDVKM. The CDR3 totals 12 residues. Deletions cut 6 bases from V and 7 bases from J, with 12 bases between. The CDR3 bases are TGTGCCAGCAGATCTCCTTCGAGGACCCAGTACTTC. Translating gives CASRSPSRTQYF. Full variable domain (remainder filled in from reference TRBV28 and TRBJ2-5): DVKVTQSSRYLVKRTGEKVFLECVQDMDHENMFWYRQDPGLGLRLIYFSYDVKMKEKGDIPEGYSVSREKKERFSLILESASTNQTSMYLCASRSPSRTQYFGPGTRLLVL.

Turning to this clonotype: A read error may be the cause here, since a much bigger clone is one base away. In DNA form, the CDR3 reads TGTACCAGCAGTTACCCCTCTGGACAGATGAACACTGAAGCTTTCTTT. Encoded protein: CTSSYPSGQMNTEAFF. The chain has TRBV6-5 and TRBJ1-1; D may be TRBD1 (6 bases). This CDR3 region has 16 residues. Per the germline V gene, CDR1 is MNHEY and CDR2 is SVGAGI.

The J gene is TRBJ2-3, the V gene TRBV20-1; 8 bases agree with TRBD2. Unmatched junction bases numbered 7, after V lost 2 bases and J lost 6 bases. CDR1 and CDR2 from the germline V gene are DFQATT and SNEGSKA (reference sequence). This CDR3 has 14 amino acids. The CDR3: CSARPAGGGDTQYF. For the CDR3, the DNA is TGCAGTGCTAGACCTGCCGGGGGGGGGGATACGCAGTATTTT.

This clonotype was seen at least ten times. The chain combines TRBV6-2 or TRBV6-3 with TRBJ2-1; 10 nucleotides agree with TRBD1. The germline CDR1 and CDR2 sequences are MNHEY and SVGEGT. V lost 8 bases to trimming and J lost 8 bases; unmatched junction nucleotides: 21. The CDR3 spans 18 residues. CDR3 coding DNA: TGTGCCAGCGGTAATCCGGGACAGGGGTTAAGCGCAGTTCATGAGCAGTTCTTC. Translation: CASGNPGQGLSAVHEQFF.

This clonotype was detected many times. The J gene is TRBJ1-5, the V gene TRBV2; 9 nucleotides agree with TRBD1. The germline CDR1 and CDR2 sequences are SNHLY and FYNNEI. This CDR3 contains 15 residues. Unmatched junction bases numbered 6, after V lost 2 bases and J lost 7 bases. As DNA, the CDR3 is TGTGCCAGCAGTGAAACAGGGGGCGCAGGCCAGCCCCAGCATTTT. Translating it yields CASSETGGAGQPQHF.

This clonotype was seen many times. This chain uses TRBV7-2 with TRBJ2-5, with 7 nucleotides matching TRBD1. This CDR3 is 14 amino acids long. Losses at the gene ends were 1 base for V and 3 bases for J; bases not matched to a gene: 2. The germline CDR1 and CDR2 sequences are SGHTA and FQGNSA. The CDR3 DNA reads TGTGCCAGCAGCTTAGGGGGGACAGAAGAGACCCAGTACTTC. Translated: CASSLGGTEETQYF.

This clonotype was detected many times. The CDR3 DNA reads as TGTGCCAGTAGTATATTGGGGGACTTTGAGACCCAGTACTTC. Its protein product is CASSILGDFETQYF. This chain links TRBV19 with TRBJ2-5; D is perhaps TRBD2 (6 bases). This CDR3 spans 14 amino acids. V was shortened by 2 bases and J by 5 bases, with 12 bases between the two germline ends. Per the germline V gene, CDR1 is LNHDA and CDR2 is SQIVND (reference sequence).

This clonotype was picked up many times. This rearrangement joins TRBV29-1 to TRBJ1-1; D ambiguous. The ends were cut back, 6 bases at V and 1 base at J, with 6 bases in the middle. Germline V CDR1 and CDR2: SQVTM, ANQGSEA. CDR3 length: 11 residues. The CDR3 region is CSVRTNTEAFF. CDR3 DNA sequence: TGCAGCGTGAGGACGAACACTGAAGCTTTCTTT.

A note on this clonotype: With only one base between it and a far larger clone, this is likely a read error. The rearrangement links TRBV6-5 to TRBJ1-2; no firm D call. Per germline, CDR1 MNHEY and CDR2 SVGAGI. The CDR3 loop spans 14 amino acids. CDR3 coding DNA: TGTGCCATCAGTTTAGTCGCGGGGTTAGGCGGCTACACCTTC. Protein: CAISLVAGLGGYTF.